The rows below give T cell receptor beta chains drawn from one sample of a study of cytomegalovirus exposure and HLA in healthy donors. Method: immunoSEQ multiplex PCR; TCRdb's copy keeps in-frame clones and lacks some. Among 120,000 to 150,000 clones listed, about 70% were seen once. Source material: PBMCs. The receptors stem from a man younger than 35 in good health and CMV-seronegative. Each CDR3 is given with its conserved first and last residue. Fields, in order: V gene, J gene, CDR3 protein.

TRBV2	TRBJ2-5	CASSEGRETKGETQYF
TRBV12-5	TRBJ1-3	CASGLVPGQQVSGNTIYF
TRBV7-2	TRBJ2-5	CASTTTGVEETQYF
TRBV6-1	TRBJ2-7	CASSDSFYEQYF
TRBV10-1	TRBJ1-5	CASPFHGGSRDLSNQPQHF
TRBV14	TRBJ2-3	CASSQRLAGVFRTDTQYF
TRBV19	TRBJ2-5	CASSPPGQQETQYF
TRBV30	TRBJ2-3	CAWSVRVSTTPGGTQYF
TRBV19	TRBJ2-2	CASRIKTGRGFNTGELFF
TRBV7-2	TRBJ2-2	CASSLSGGDTGELFF
TRBV4-2	TRBJ1-2	CASSHVGGGGGYTF
TRBV2	TRBJ2-5	CASSEAEQETQYF
TRBV19	TRBJ1-5	CASNDRARQPQHF
TRBV19	TRBJ1-3	CASSYRVGNTIYF
TRBV5-1	TRBJ2-1	CASSLVGTNEQFF
TRBV7-2	TRBJ1-4	CASSFRGQINEKLFF
TRBV12-5	TRBJ2-3	CASGLGQGISDTQYF
TRBV6-6	TRBJ2-5	CASRRLETQYF
TRBV11-3	TRBJ2-7	CASSSSVFSYEQYF
TRBV12-5	TRBJ1-1	CASGLVLGREGTEAFF
TRBV28	TRBJ1-1	CASSPAGGNTEAFF
TRBV6-5	TRBJ1-2	CASSYARGQGGGYTF
TRBV7-2	TRBJ1-1	CASSLGGGGMSTEAFF
TRBV7-6	TRBJ2-7	CASSRDRGPYEQYF
TRBV6-6	TRBJ2-3	CASSPKGRDTQYF
TRBV2	TRBJ2-5	CASREWTQGDETQYF
TRBV27	NA	CASSLGDSYYEQYF
TRBV27	TRBJ1-1	CASSPASGTARTEAFF
TRBV19	TRBJ1-5	CASSIGQGLWSNQPQHF
TRBV27	TRBJ2-7	CASSPGTGGSYEQYF
TRBV2	TRBJ2-1	CASGLAASYNEQFF
TRBV9	TRBJ1-1	CASSLGQGNTEAFF
TRBV19	TRBJ2-1	CASSAFSGTGSLNEQFF
TRBV5-1	TRBJ2-5	CASSTEAYQETQYF
TRBV27	TRBJ1-5	CASSPRGGDNQPQHF
TRBV2	TRBJ2-1	CASSEVGGNEQFF
TRBV27	TRBJ2-1	CASSLSAGQGYNEQFF
TRBV6-5	TRBJ1-2	CASSSSRASYTF
TRBV19	TRBJ1-5	CASRTTGGGQPQHF
TRBV6-1	TRBJ2-7	CASSAQLLAGASEQCF
TRBV11-3	TRBJ2-7	CASSFGKQAYYEQYF
TRBV7-9	TRBJ2-7	CASSFSGQFGEQYF
TRBV12-5	NA	CASGSGTGWIYEQYF
TRBV10-2	TRBJ1-5	CASSVDRVYSNQPQHF
TRBV30	TRBJ2-3	CAWSGAGASTDTQYF
TRBV6-1	TRBJ2-7	CASSARTESGEQYF
TRBV7-2	TRBJ2-1	CASSLQTSGILYNEQFF
TRBV5-1	TRBJ1-1	CASSLGGGSTEAFF